The rows below give T cell receptor beta chains drawn from one sample of a study of post-analysis software for immune sequencing data. MiXCR was run by TCRdb on the PCR reads, yielding one entry per CDR3 protein. The sample has approximately 350,000 distinct CDR3 sequences, less than 40% seen once. Sequenced input: blood. Receptors were obtained from a girl between 5 and 17 years old with multiple sclerosis. The CDR3 runs from the conserved cysteine through the conserved F or W. The D gene is left open where the match is weak. Clone sizes are given selectively: once, few, many, or a class where the clone is expanded.

j_gene | d_gene | v_gene | abundance | CDR3aa | CDR3nt
TRBJ1-5 | TRBD1 | TRBV12-3/TRBV12-4 | - | CASSFGTGGIGSNQPQHF | TGTGCCAGCAGTTTCGGGACAGGGGGAATTGGAAGCAATCAGCCCCAGCATTTT
TRBJ2-5 | - | TRBV7-8 | - | CASSSSLFAGDQETQYF | TGTGCCAGCAGCTCTTCACTCTTCGCCGGGGATCAAGAGACCCAGTACTTC
TRBJ2-5 | TRBD2 | TRBV20-1 | - | CSAREFTSGGETQYF | TGCAGTGCTAGAGAATTCACTAGCGGGGGGGAGACCCAGTACTTC
TRBJ2-5 | TRBD2 | TRBV5-1 | - | CASSGTSGGYEETQYF | TGCGCCAGCTCCGGGACTAGCGGGGGCTATGAAGAGACCCAGTACTTC
TRBJ2-7 | - | TRBV4-1 | - | CASSQKDGDRASYEQYF | TGCGCCAGCAGCCAAAAGGACGGGGACCGAGCCTCCTACGAGCAGTACTTC
TRBJ2-1 | TRBD1 | TRBV7-9 | - | CASSLVGGYEQFF | TGTGCCAGCAGCTTAGTAGGGGGCTATGAGCAGTTCTTC
TRBJ2-2 | - | TRBV27 | - | CASSLQGFTGELFF | TGTGCCAGCAGCCTACAGGGTTTCACCGGGGAGCTGTTTTTT
TRBJ2-3 | TRBD2 | TRBV28 | - | CASSPSSGGAPDTQYF | TGTGCCAGCAGCCCCTCTAGCGGGGGAGCTCCAGATACGCAGTATTTT
TRBJ2-2 | TRBD1 | TRBV7-8 | - | CASSPGQGVTGELFF | TGTGCCAGCAGCCCGGGACAGGGGGTCACCGGGGAGCTGTTTTTT
TRBJ1-3 | TRBD1 | TRBV29-1 | few | CSVLPGQSSGNTIYF | TGCAGCGTTTTACCGGGACAGAGCTCTGGAAACACCATATATTTT
TRBJ2-1 | - | TRBV10-3 | - | CAISETPQLGNEQFF | TGTGCCATCAGTGAAACCCCACAATTAGGGAATGAGCAGTTCTTC
TRBJ1-2 | TRBD1 | TRBV7-9 | few | CASTPGQPFVYGYTF | TGTGCCAGCACTCCGGGACAGCCGTTTGTCTATGGCTACACCTTC
TRBJ1-2 | TRBD1 | TRBV30 | - | CAWSPWTGHTF | TGTGCCTGGAGTCCCTGGACAGGGCACACCTTC
TRBJ2-7 | - | TRBV12-3/TRBV12-4 | - | CASSKDGSYEQYF | TGTGCCAGCAGTAAGGACGGCTCCTACGAGCAGTACTTC
TRBJ2-1 | - | TRBV9 | - | CASSPITYNEQFF | TGTGCCAGCAGCCCCATCACCTACAATGAGCAGTTCTTC
TRBJ1-2 | - | TRBV29-1 | many | CSVESAHVGGYTF | TGCAGCGTTGAATCAGCCCATGTCGGTGGCTACACCTTC
TRBJ2-7 | - | TRBV24-1 | - | CATSDLTRGFYEQYF | TGTGCCACCAGTGATTTGACCAGGGGCTTCTACGAGCAGTACTTC
TRBJ2-3 | - | TRBV4-1 | - | CASSQDVGTSGPTDTQYF | TGCGCCAGCAGCCAAGATGTTGGGACCTCAGGGCCCACAGATACGCAGTATTTT
TRBJ2-3 | - | TRBV7-9 | many | CASSKKTLYREGPDTQYF | TGTGCCAGCAGTAAGAAAACTCTCTACAGGGAAGGCCCAGATACGCAGTATTTT
TRBJ2-5 | TRBD1 | TRBV2 | many | CASKRGQGGETQYF | TGTGCCAGCAAACGTGGACAGGGTGGGGAGACCCAGTACTTC
TRBJ1-1 | - | TRBV27 | - | CASSVGRPTTEAFF | TGTGCCAGCAGTGTAGGCAGACCAACCACTGAAGCTTTCTTT
TRBJ2-4 | - | TRBV3-1 | - | CASSQRTISKNIQYF | TGTGCCAGCAGCCAGCGGACTATCTCCAAAAACATTCAGTACTTC
TRBJ1-2 | TRBD1 | TRBV27 | few | CASSYQRTGAGYTF | TGTGCCAGCAGTTACCAAAGGACAGGGGCGGGCTACACCTTC
TRBJ1-4 | - | TRBV5-1 | - | CASSPGAGEEKLFF | TGCGCCAGCAGCCCCGGGGCAGGGGAAGAAAAACTGTTTTTT
TRBJ1-2 | - | TRBV25-1 | few | CASSEYQGGHGYTF | TGTGCCAGCAGTGAATATCAGGGAGGACATGGCTACACCTTC
TRBJ2-3 | TRBD2 | TRBV6-6 | few | CASSYLASGGIGTQYF | TGTGCCAGCAGTTATTTGGCTAGCGGGGGGATCGGTACGCAGTATTTT
TRBJ2-1 | - | TRBV5-1 | - | CASSLASSSNEQFF | TGCGCCAGCAGCTTGGCCTCGAGTAGCAATGAGCAGTTCTTC
TRBJ1-6 | - | TRBV9 | few | CASSVGNTDSPLHF | TGTGCCAGCAGCGTAGGGAACACGGACTCACCCCTCCACTTT
TRBJ1-4 | - | TRBV5-1 | few | CASSLPGPNEKLFF | TGCGCCAGCAGCTTGCCAGGGCCGAATGAAAAACTGTTTTTT
TRBJ2-3 | - | TRBV7-2 | - | CASSSAGSGRTDTQYF | TGTGCCAGCAGCTCAGCAGGTAGCGGACGCACAGATACGCAGTATTTT
TRBJ2-5 | TRBD2 | TRBV3-1 | - | CASSRLAGAGETQYF | TGTGCCAGCAGTCGACTAGCGGGGGCCGGTGAGACCCAGTACTTC
TRBJ2-7 | - | TRBV7-6 | - | CASSFRAGLSYEQYF | TGTGCCAGCAGCTTCCGGGCAGGACTCTCCTACGAGCAGTACTTC
TRBJ1-5 | - | TRBV12-3/TRBV12-4 | few | CASSLVLGTNQPQHF | TGTGCCAGCAGTTTAGTACTTGGGACCAATCAGCCCCAGCATTTT
TRBJ2-7 | - | TRBV7-9 | few | CASSDGREHEQYF | TGTGCCAGTTCCGACGGCAGGGAACACGAGCAGTACTTC
TRBJ2-1 | - | TRBV6-5 | few | CASSLNIGGPLNEQFF | TGTGCCAGCAGTTTAAATATCGGGGGGCCCCTCAATGAGCAGTTCTTC
TRBJ2-6 | - | TRBV7-8 | few | CASSLGSPPSGANVLTF | TGTGCCAGCAGCCTTGGATCTCCCCCCTCTGGGGCCAACGTCCTGACTTTC
TRBJ2-1 | TRBD2 | TRBV20-1 | few | CSARSPGLAGGNEQFF | TGCAGTGCTAGATCTCCGGGACTAGCGGGGGGAAATGAGCAGTTCTTC
TRBJ1-5 | TRBD1 | TRBV20-1 | once | CSAARDRGTYSNQPQHF | TGCAGTGCTGCTAGGGACAGGGGGACTTATAGCAATCAGCCCCAGCATTTT
TRBJ1-1 | TRBD1 | TRBV2 | - | CASYRGLRTEAFF | TGTGCCAGCTACAGGGGGTTGCGCACTGAAGCTTTCTTT
TRBJ1-6 | - | TRBV5-6 | - | CASSLSDSPLHF | TGTGCCAGCAGCTTGTCGGATTCACCCCTCCACTTT
TRBJ1-2 | - | TRBV6-5 | - | CASRGTERGYTF | TGTGCCAGCAGAGGGACGGAACGGGGCTACACCTTC